These T cell receptor beta chains were read from a single sample in a study of PD-L1 blockade in urothelial cancer. This table comes from immunoSEQ multiplex PCR, and its TCRdb copy is limited to in-frame clones, with some not included. The sample consists of approximately 94,000 clones, more than 75% of them appearing once. The sample was PBMCs, taken around atezolizumab (anti-PD-L1) treatment. All receptors derive from a man aged 55 to 70 with urothelial cancer. Both conserved end residues are part of each CDR3. Fields, in order: D gene, V gene, CDR3 protein. The D gene is left open where the match is weak.

D gene: TRBD1
V gene: TRBV5-4
CDR3 protein: CASSLDRLNYGYTF

D gene: TRBD1
V gene: TRBV19
CDR3 protein: CASRPGGPGQGGDEQYF

D gene: NA
V gene: TRBV10-3
CDR3 protein: CAISDRRGYSYEQYF

D gene: TRBD1
V gene: TRBV5-1
CDR3 protein: CASSLGGQGAGFGYTF

D gene: NA
V gene: TRBV14
CDR3 protein: CASSEEDTQYF

D gene: NA
V gene: TRBV18
CDR3 protein: CASSLLGGSTDTQYF

D gene: NA
V gene: TRBV19
CDR3 protein: CASSRTVEAFF

D gene: NA
V gene: TRBV18
CDR3 protein: CASSDGTLRVGYGYTF

D gene: TRBD2
V gene: TRBV5-4
CDR3 protein: CASSVVAGGTGELFF

D gene: TRBD1
V gene: TRBV4-1
CDR3 protein: CASSPGTGKVSNQPQHF

D gene: NA
V gene: TRBV5-8
CDR3 protein: CASSLEGRGQPQHF

D gene: TRBD1
V gene: TRBV30
CDR3 protein: CAWRSGGRGPQHF

D gene: TRBD1
V gene: TRBV19
CDR3 protein: CASSIGRGNFEAFF

D gene: TRBD1
V gene: TRBV10-3
CDR3 protein: CAIRQGIQETQYF

D gene: NA
V gene: TRBV5-1
CDR3 protein: CASSLLHGQGSEQYF

D gene: NA
V gene: TRBV5-4
CDR3 protein: CASSLIPTGTNTGELFF

D gene: TRBD1
V gene: TRBV7-6
CDR3 protein: CASSLAGQGWNSPLHF

D gene: NA
V gene: TRBV19
CDR3 protein: CASSTYQGEAFF

D gene: NA
V gene: TRBV27
CDR3 protein: CASSLYGEIGGSTDTQYF

D gene: NA
V gene: TRBV9
CDR3 protein: CASSADFSGYTF

D gene: TRBD1
V gene: TRBV7-3
CDR3 protein: CASSRQGDTEAFF

D gene: TRBD1
V gene: TRBV2
CDR3 protein: CASRDRVIGQPQHF

D gene: NA
V gene: TRBV5-1
CDR3 protein: CASSLEVGVSSYNEQFF

D gene: NA
V gene: TRBV5-1
CDR3 protein: CASASGTLDTIYF

D gene: TRBD2
V gene: TRBV29-1
CDR3 protein: CSVEVGGESLYNEQFF

D gene: NA
V gene: TRBV6-1
CDR3 protein: CASSSLQGRPETQYF

D gene: TRBD1
V gene: TRBV5-1
CDR3 protein: CASSQAPGQGHGYTF

D gene: NA
V gene: TRBV5-1
CDR3 protein: CASFSDRNTEAFF

D gene: TRBD2
V gene: TRBV11-3
CDR3 protein: CASSKTTGRGAYEQYF

D gene: TRBD2
V gene: TRBV4-2
CDR3 protein: CASSLWTSGSYEQYF

D gene: NA
V gene: TRBV29-1
CDR3 protein: CSVGASYNEQFF

D gene: NA
V gene: TRBV28
CDR3 protein: CASRRQEEDTEAFF

D gene: TRBD2
V gene: TRBV4-1
CDR3 protein: CASSQALLSGGRADTDTQYF

D gene: NA
V gene: TRBV19
CDR3 protein: CASSGSGLGIGEQFF

D gene: TRBD2
V gene: TRBV5-5
CDR3 protein: CASRLGTSGGARTDTQYF

D gene: NA
V gene: TRBV4-1
CDR3 protein: CASSQSRGSYYGYTF

D gene: NA
V gene: TRBV19
CDR3 protein: CASSRLLGQNQPQHF

D gene: TRBD2
V gene: TRBV6-1
CDR3 protein: CASGGGLAVDTQYF

D gene: NA
V gene: TRBV5-5
CDR3 protein: CASSFSGGASQPQHF

D gene: NA
V gene: TRBV5-1
CDR3 protein: CASSLGLVDTGELFF

D gene: NA
V gene: TRBV29-1
CDR3 protein: CSASSGNTIYF

D gene: NA
V gene: TRBV7-3
CDR3 protein: CASSSWGGQPQHF

D gene: NA
V gene: TRBV10-3
CDR3 protein: CATGEDNQPQHF

D gene: NA
V gene: TRBV6-1
CDR3 protein: CASSDIGASAKNIQYF

D gene: NA
V gene: TRBV6-5
CDR3 protein: CASRKSYGGLNEQFF

D gene: TRBD2
V gene: TRBV5-5
CDR3 protein: CASSQGLAETYEQYF

D gene: NA
V gene: TRBV7-2
CDR3 protein: CASSPYYEQYF

D gene: NA
V gene: TRBV19
CDR3 protein: CASNPLEGGATQPQHF

D gene: TRBD2
V gene: TRBV5-4
CDR3 protein: CASSLAGLAGVGEQYF

D gene: TRBD2
V gene: TRBV5-1
CDR3 protein: CASSPPTSGSGNEQFF

D gene: TRBD1
V gene: TRBV28
CDR3 protein: CASDGRDRGALYEQYF

D gene: NA
V gene: TRBV9
CDR3 protein: CASSVSSRGTDTQYF